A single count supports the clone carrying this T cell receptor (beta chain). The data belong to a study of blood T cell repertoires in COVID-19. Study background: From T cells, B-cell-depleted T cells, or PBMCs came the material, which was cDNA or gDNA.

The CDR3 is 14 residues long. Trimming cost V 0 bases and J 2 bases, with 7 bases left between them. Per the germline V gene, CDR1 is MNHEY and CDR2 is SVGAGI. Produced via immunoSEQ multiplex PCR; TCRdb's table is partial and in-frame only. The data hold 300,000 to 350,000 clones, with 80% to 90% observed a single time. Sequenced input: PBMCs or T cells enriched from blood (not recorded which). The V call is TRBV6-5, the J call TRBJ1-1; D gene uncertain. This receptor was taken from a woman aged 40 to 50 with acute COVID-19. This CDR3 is CASSYSRFNTEAFF. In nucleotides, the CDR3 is TGTGCCAGCAGTTACTCCAGGTTTAACACTGAAGCTTTCTTT.